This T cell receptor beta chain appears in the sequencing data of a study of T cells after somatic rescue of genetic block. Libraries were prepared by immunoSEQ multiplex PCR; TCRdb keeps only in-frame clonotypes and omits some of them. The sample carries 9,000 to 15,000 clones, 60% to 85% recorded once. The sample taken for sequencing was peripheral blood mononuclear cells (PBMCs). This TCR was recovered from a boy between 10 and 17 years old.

CDR3 loop: CASSKLAGVRNEQFF. CDR3 nucleotide sequence: TGTGCCAGCAGCAAACTAGCGGGAGTTCGCAATGAGCAGTTCTTC. The genes are TRBV21-1 and TRBJ2-1; the D call in the table, TRBD2, was not verified against the DNA. TRBV21-1 is a pseudogene locus. The CDR3 has 15 residues.